This T cell receptor beta chain came from a study of cytomegalovirus exposure and HLA in healthy donors. In the PCR, 60 Vbeta and 13 Jbeta primers were used. Using immunoSEQ multiplex PCR, the repertoire was profiled, and TCRdb retains in-frame clones only, with some absent. The data show over 150,000 clones, roughly 80% seen once. The CDR3 covers 12 residues. The germline V gene has CDR1 SGHRS and CDR2 YFSETQ. Trimming removed 3 bases at V and 1 base at J, with 4 bases between. The specimen was PBMCs. J is TRBJ1-1 and V is TRBV5-1; D is unclear. The receptor comes from a man aged 30 to 39 in good health and CMV-seropositive. CDR3 nucleotide sequence: TGCGCCAGCAGCTCCAGGAACACTGAAGCTTTCTTT. Translated, it gives CASSSRNTEAFF.